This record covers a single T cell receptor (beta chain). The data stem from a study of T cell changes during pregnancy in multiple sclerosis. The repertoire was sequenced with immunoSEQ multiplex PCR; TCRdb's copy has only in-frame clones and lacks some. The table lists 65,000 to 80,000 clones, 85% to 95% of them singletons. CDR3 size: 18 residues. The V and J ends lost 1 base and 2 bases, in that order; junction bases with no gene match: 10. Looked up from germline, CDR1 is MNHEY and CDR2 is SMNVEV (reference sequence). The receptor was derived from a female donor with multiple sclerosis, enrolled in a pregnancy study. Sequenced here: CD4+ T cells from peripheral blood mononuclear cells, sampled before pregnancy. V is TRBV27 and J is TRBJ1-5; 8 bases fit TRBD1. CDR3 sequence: CASSLFWTGRVGNQPQHF. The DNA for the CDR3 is TGTGCCAGCAGTTTATTTTGGACAGGGCGGGTGGGCAATCAGCCCCAGCATTTT.